Below, 8 T cell receptor beta chains from the same sample are listed, as sequenced in a study of T cells in localized non-small cell lung cancer. TCRdb keeps only in-frame clones here, not all; method: immunoSEQ multiplex PCR. The data show 100,000 to 150,000 clones, roughly 90% seen once. Sequencing used peripheral blood, obtained before any cancer treatment. These TCRs come from a female donor older than 55 with stage I lung adenocarcinoma.

The J gene is TRBJ2-3, the V gene TRBV30; no definite D call. The CDR3 is made up of 15 amino acids. The germline V gene encodes CDR1 GTSNPN and CDR2 SVGIG (reference sequence). Deletions cut 1 base from V and 0 bases from J, with 11 bases between. Here the CDR3 DNA reads TGTGCCTGGAGTGGTACGGCGGCTAGCACAGATACGCAGTATTTT. Its protein product is CAWSGTAASTDTQYF.

This chain links TRBV2 with TRBJ1-3, with 10 bases aligning to TRBD1. The germline gives CDR1 SNHLY, CDR2 FYNNEI. The CDR3 extends over 15 amino acids. Trimming cost V 9 bases and J 0 bases; bases outside gene matches: 5. The CDR3, as DNA: TGTGCCAGGGGGACAGGGGCAAGCTCTGGAAACACCATATATTTT. Amino acid sequence: CARGTGASSGNTIYF.

The chain couples TRBV5-1 to TRBJ2-1; D not resolved. V lost 4 bases, J lost 13 bases, and 12 bases lay in between. Germline loops: CDR1 SGHRS, CDR2 YFSETQ. The CDR3 has 11 residues. DNA for the CDR3: TGCGCCAGCAGCGAGCTAGGAACCCAGTTCTTC. Translated, it gives CASSELGTQFF.

This chain uses TRBV19 with TRBJ1-5; D perhaps matches TRBD1 (6 bases). V was cut by 5 bases and J by 0 bases, with 11 bases left in between. This CDR3 contains 15 residues. Germline V CDR1 and CDR2: LNHDA, SQIVND (reference sequence). As DNA, the CDR3 is TGTGCCAGTAGTGCCGGACAGAATAGCAATCAGCCCCAGCATTTT. This encodes CASSAGQNSNQPQHF.

The table lists this clone with a count of one. The chain employs TRBV7-2 and TRBJ1-1, with D hard to call. The germline V and J ends were trimmed by 5 bases and 1 base, with 8 bases remaining between them. Germline-derived CDR1 and CDR2 are SGHTA and FQGNSA. The CDR3 totals 13 residues. CDR3 nucleotides: TGTGCCAGCAGCCCCTACAGGAACACTGAAGCTTTCTTT. Translation: CASSPYRNTEAFF.

The table lists this clone with a count of one. This chain joins TRBV7-9 and TRBJ2-5, with D uncertain. Germline V lookup: CDR1 SEHNR, CDR2 FQNEAQ (reference sequence). This CDR3 has 13 residues. Deletions cut 2 bases from V and 1 base from J, with 5 bases between. The CDR3 nucleotides are TGTGCCAGCAGCTTACAAGGCCAAGAGACCCAGTACTTC. Translated, it gives CASSLQGQETQYF.

The chain employs TRBV9 and TRBJ2-6; D gene ambiguous. The V gene lost 9 bases and the J gene lost 3 bases, with 10 bases spanning the gap. The CDR3 has 13 residues. The germline V gene has CDR1 SGDLS and CDR2 YYNGEE. The CDR3 here is CAKECVGANVLTF. CDR3 sequence (DNA): TGTGCCAAGGAATGCGTTGGGGCCAACGTCCTGACTTTC.

About this clone itself: This same CDR3 is encoded by further DNA sequences in the sample. This rearrangement joins TRBV7-2 to TRBJ2-7; D unresolved. The CDR3 runs to 11 residues. Germline loops: CDR1 SGHTA, CDR2 FQGNSA. With 2 bases removed from V and 3 bases from J, the gap between germline ends came to 2 bases. The CDR3 here is CASSLSYEQYF. CDR3 coding DNA: TGTGCCAGCAGCTTAAGCTACGAGCAGTACTTC.